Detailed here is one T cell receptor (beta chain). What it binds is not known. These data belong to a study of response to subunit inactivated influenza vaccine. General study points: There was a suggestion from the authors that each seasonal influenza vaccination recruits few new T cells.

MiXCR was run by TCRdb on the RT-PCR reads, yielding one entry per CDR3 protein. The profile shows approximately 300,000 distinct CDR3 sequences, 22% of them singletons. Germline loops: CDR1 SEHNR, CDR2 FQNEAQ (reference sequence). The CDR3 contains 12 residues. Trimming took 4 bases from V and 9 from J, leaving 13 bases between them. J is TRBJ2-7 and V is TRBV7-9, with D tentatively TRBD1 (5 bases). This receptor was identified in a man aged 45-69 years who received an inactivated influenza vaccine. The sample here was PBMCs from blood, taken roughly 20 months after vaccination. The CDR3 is CASSSVDRGQYF. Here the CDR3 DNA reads TGTGCCAGCAGCTCGGTAGACAGAGGGCAGTACTTC.